The 28 T cell receptor beta chains below all came from one sample that was sequenced in a study of PD-L1 blockade in urothelial cancer. Noted time point: peripheral blood 6 weeks after treatment start. This table comes from immunoSEQ multiplex PCR, and its TCRdb copy is limited to in-frame clones, with some not included. The table lists some 51,000 clones, 88% of them singletons, with roughly 2.5% in the top ten. The starting material was PBMCs, obtained around atezolizumab (anti-PD-L1) treatment. These receptors were obtained from a man aged 55 to 70 with urothelial cancer.

This clone was observed a handful of times. This chain links TRBV2 with TRBJ1-2, with a weak D call TRBD1 (6 bases). The CDR3 extends over 14 amino acids. The germline CDR1 and CDR2 sequences are SNHLY and FYNNEI. Trimming pared 6 bases from V and 1 base from J, leaving 12 bases between. The CDR3: CASRGTFFNYGYTF. The CDR3 nucleotides read TGTGCCAGCAGAGGGACATTCTTTAACTATGGCTACACCTTC.

The CDR3 here is CASSEDRENTQYF. The CDR3 nucleotides read TGTGCCAGCAGTGAGGACAGGGAAAATACGCAGTATTTT. The rearrangement links TRBV6-6 to TRBJ2-3, with 8 bases identical to TRBD1. The junction had 5 bases not matched to a gene; V was cut back by 5 bases and J by 7 bases. Germline-derived CDR1 and CDR2 are MNHNY and SVGAGI (reference sequence). The CDR3 spans 13 residues.

The genes are TRBV4-1 and TRBJ2-7, with TRBD2 as a possible D gene (5 bases). V was pared by 1 base and J by 3 bases, with 10 bases between. CDR3 length equals 14 residues. In germline, CDR1 is MGHRA, CDR2 YSYEKL. The chain's CDR3 is CASSQAAGLYEQYF. The DNA of the CDR3 is TGCGCCAGCAGCCAAGCGGCAGGACTCTACGAGCAGTACTTC.

The chain couples TRBV28 to TRBJ1-4, with TRBD1 matching over 7 bases. The CDR3 runs to 15 residues. The trim removed 5 bases at V and 5 bases at J, leaving 8 bases unmatched. Germline CDR1 and CDR2: MDHEN and SYDVKM. The DNA for the CDR3 is TGTGCCAGCAGTACACAGCCGACAGGGAATGAAAAACTGTTTTTT. Residues: CASSTQPTGNEKLFF. Variable domain in full (rest from reference TRBV28 and TRBJ1-4): DVKVTQSSRYLVKRTGEKVFLECVQDMDHENMFWYRQDPGLGLRLIYFSYDVKMKEKGDIPEGYSVSREKKERFSLILESASTNQTSMYLCASSTQPTGNEKLFFGSGTQLSVL.

The genes are TRBV6-1 and TRBJ1-5; 8 positions agree with TRBD1. Trimming removed 7 bases from V and 2 bases from J; junction bases left unmatched: 7. The CDR3 is made up of 15 amino acids. The germline gives CDR1 MNHNS, CDR2 SASEGT. The CDR3 spells CASKSDRAGNQPQHF. The CDR3 nucleotides are TGTGCCAGCAAATCGGACAGGGCCGGCAATCAGCCCCAGCATTTT.

The CDR3 DNA follows: TGTGCCAGTAGTATCGTTGGCACCTACACTGAAGCTTTCTTT. Its translation: CASSIVGTYTEAFF. J is TRBJ1-1 and V is TRBV19; D remains ambiguous. CDR1 is LNHDA and CDR2 is SQIVND in the germline V gene (reference sequence). The CDR3 is 14 amino acids. V was clipped by 3 bases and J by 3 bases, with 11 bases between them.

This clone has only one observation. This chain connects TRBV11-2 to TRBJ1-4, with 10 positions matching TRBD1. Looked up from germline, CDR1 is SGHAT and CDR2 is FQNNGV. The CDR3 runs to 16 residues. The V segment lost 5 bases and the J segment 3 bases; nucleotides outside the gene matches: 6. The CDR3 spells CASSPRQGAPNEKLFF. CDR3 DNA: TGTGCCAGCAGCCCACGACAGGGGGCGCCTAATGAAAAACTGTTTTTT.

V is TRBV29-1 and J is TRBJ2-6; tentatively, D is TRBD2 (6 bases). CDR3 length equals 15 residues. The V gene's germline CDR1 is SQVTM and CDR2 ANQGSEA. Trimming left V 4 bases short and J 0 bases short, with 10 bases between. The CDR3 protein is CSVVSGSSGANVLTF. The DNA for the CDR3 is TGCAGCGTTGTGTCCGGGAGCTCTGGGGCCAACGTCCTGACTTTC.

Turning to this clone: In the same sample, other DNA sequences code for this CDR3. The genes are TRBV5-6 and TRBJ1-5; 7 bases map to TRBD1. The CDR3 spans 15 residues. The germline CDR1 and CDR2 sequences are SGHDT and YYEEEE. Trimming removed 3 bases from V and 0 bases from J; junction bases left unmatched: 3. The CDR3 spells CASSSRGYSNQPQHF. The CDR3 nucleotides are TGTGCCAGCAGCTCCAGGGGGTATAGCAATCAGCCCCAGCATTTT.

The chain links TRBV30 to TRBJ1-6, with D perhaps TRBD1 (5 bases). Trimming took off 3 bases at V and 17 bases at J, with 14 bases between the two ends. Germline V lookup: CDR1 GTSNPN, CDR2 SVGIG (reference sequence). The CDR3 contains 11 residues. CDR3 sequence (DNA): TGTGCCTGGAGCCACGACAGAGGAGTCCACTTT. Its translation: CAWSHDRGVHF. Full variable domain (rest looked up from reference TRBV30 and TRBJ1-6): SQTIHQWPATLVQPVGSPLSLECTVEGTSNPNLYWYRQAAGRGLQLLFYSVGIGQISSEVPQNLSASRPQDRQFILSSKKLLLSDSGFYLCAWSHDRGVHFGNGTRLTVT.

V usage is TRBV4-2 and J usage is TRBJ1-2; 9 bases line up with TRBD1. Germline V gene data show CDR1 as LGHNA and CDR2 as YNFKEQ. The length of the CDR3 is 14 residues. The ends lost 4 bases at V and 8 bases at J; junction bases unmatched: 8. The CDR3: CASSRAGQGDGYTF. The CDR3 DNA reads TGTGCCAGCAGCCGAGCGGGACAGGGTGACGGCTACACCTTC.

The V call is TRBV5-1, the J call TRBJ2-1, with D perhaps matching TRBD2 (5 bases). Between the trimmed V and J ends, which lost 0 bases and 0 bases, there was a span of 10 bases. The germline gives CDR1 SGHRS, CDR2 YFSETQ. The CDR3 covers 16 residues. This chain's CDR3 is CASSLASSSSYNEQFF. CDR3 nucleotide sequence: TGCGCCAGCAGCTTGGCCTCTAGCAGCTCCTACAATGAGCAGTTCTTC.

The J gene is TRBJ2-1, the V gene TRBV19, with D possibly TRBD2 on 6 matching bases. Germline CDR1 LNHDA, CDR2 SQIVND (reference sequence). There are 14 residues in the CDR3. V gave up 6 bases and J gave up 0 bases, with 9 bases separating them. CDR3 sequence reads: CASRDGSSYNEQFF. The CDR3 DNA reads as TGTGCCAGTAGAGACGGGAGCTCCTACAATGAGCAGTTCTTC.

The chain recombines TRBV6-1 with TRBJ1-1; D is unresolved. The germline V gene encodes CDR1 MNHNS and CDR2 SASEGT. Trimming cost V 4 bases and J 1 base, with 7 bases left between them. CDR3 length: 13 amino acids. CDR3 sequence: CASSVVKNTEAFF. In DNA form, the CDR3 reads TGTGCCAGCAGTGTCGTTAAGAACACTGAAGCTTTCTTT.

This sequence joins TRBV11-2 and TRBJ1-1; D is unclear. V dropped 0 bases and J dropped 7 bases, with 12 bases sitting between them. Germline CDR1 reads SGHAT; CDR2 reads FQNNGV. The CDR3 is 14 residues long. CDR3 sequence: CASSLEVTPYEAFF. As DNA, the CDR3 is TGTGCCAGCAGCTTAGAGGTGACACCATATGAAGCTTTCTTT.

CDR3 DNA sequence: TGTGCCAGCAGTCTGACCGACAGGACCAATTTAAAGGCCTCTGGAAACACCATATATTTT. This translates into CASSLTDRTNLKASGNTIYF. The rearrangement joins TRBV28 to TRBJ1-3; D perhaps matches TRBD1 (6 bases). Between the trimmed V and J ends, which lost 5 bases and 0 bases, there was a span of 26 bases. This CDR3 has 20 amino acids. Germline CDR1 MDHEN, CDR2 SYDVKM.

V is TRBV5-1 and J is TRBJ2-5, with 7 positions matching TRBD1. The CDR3 consists of 12 residues. Trimming took 4 bases from V and 4 from J; bases not matched to a gene: 1. The germline CDR1 and CDR2 sequences are SGHRS and YFSETQ. The chain's CDR3 is CASSDRAETQYF. CDR3 sequence (DNA): TGCGCCAGCAGCGACAGGGCAGAGACCCAGTACTTC.

This clone showed up just once. This CDR3 is CASSLVLGSGGRQETQYF. In nucleotides, the CDR3 is TGTGCCAGCAGCTTAGTTTTAGGTAGCGGGGGGCGACAAGAGACCCAGTACTTC. The rearrangement links TRBV7-8 to TRBJ2-5; TRBD2 matches 10 bases. The CDR3 is made up of 18 amino acids. CDR1 and CDR2 (germline): SGHVS, FQNEAQ. The V segment lost 1 base and the J segment 2 bases; nucleotides outside the gene matches: 10.

The CDR3 region is CASSPSGTYNEQFF. Written as DNA, the CDR3 is TGTGCCAGCAGCCCTAGCGGAACCTACAATGAGCAGTTCTTC. This chain links TRBV25-1 with TRBJ2-1; 7 bases fit TRBD2. The CDR3 is 14 amino acids. After removal of 6 bases from V and 2 bases from J, the junction contained 4 bases not matched to a gene. Germline CDR1 reads MGHDK; CDR2 reads SYGVNS.

The chain's CDR3 is CASSEVGRAKTQYF. The CDR3, as DNA: TGTGCCAGCAGTGAAGTAGGCAGGGCAAAGACCCAGTACTTC. The rearrangement uses TRBV6-1 and TRBJ2-5, with D tentatively TRBD1 (5 bases). The CDR3 length is 14 residues. The V and J ends lost 1 base and 6 bases respectively, with 12 bases between them. Germline lookup yields CDR1 MNHNS and CDR2 SASEGT.

The rearrangement links TRBV27 to TRBJ2-2; possibly TRBD1 for D (6 bases). Trimming cost V 5 bases and J 5 bases, with 12 bases left between them. Germline V gives CDR1 MNHEY, CDR2 SMNVEV (reference sequence). The CDR3 has 14 residues. Written as DNA, the CDR3 is TGTGCCAGCAGTCCACAGGGTGATACCGGGGAGCTGTTTTTT. Protein sequence: CASSPQGDTGELFF.

This chain links TRBV5-1 with TRBJ1-6; 7 bases agree with TRBD1. Unmatched junction bases numbered 3, after V lost 7 bases and J lost 5 bases. The germline CDR1 and CDR2 sequences are SGHRS and YFSETQ. The CDR3 covers 13 residues. Here the CDR3 reads CASRDRDNSPLHF. CDR3 DNA sequence: TGCGCCAGCCGGGACAGAGATAATTCACCCCTCCACTTT.

The chain couples TRBV28 to TRBJ1-1; tentative D call: TRBD1 (6 bases). Germline V CDR1 and CDR2: MDHEN, SYDVKM. The ends were cut back, 4 bases at V and 2 bases at J, with 11 bases in the middle. The CDR3 has 14 amino acids. The CDR3 region is CASSSGQQNTEAFF. The CDR3 bases are TGTGCCAGCAGTTCCGGACAGCAAAACACTGAAGCTTTCTTT.

The J gene is TRBJ2-3, the V gene TRBV25-1, with D possibly TRBD1 on 6 matching bases. CDR1 is MGHDK and CDR2 is SYGVNS in the germline V gene. Trimming stripped 3 bases from V and 1 base from J, with 8 bases between. CDR3 length: 14 residues. This CDR3 is CASSDRGGTDTQYF. CDR3 sequence (DNA): TGTGCCAGCAGTGACAGGGGCGGCACAGATACGCAGTATTTT.

The rearrangement uses TRBV7-3 and TRBJ2-2; D may be TRBD1 (5 bases). The CDR3 is 13 amino acids. Trimming cost V 5 bases and J 4 bases, with 8 bases left between them. CDR1 SGHTA and CDR2 FQGTGA come from the germline V gene. The CDR3 spells CASSATATGELFF. Here the CDR3 DNA reads TGTGCCAGCAGCGCGACAGCCACCGGGGAGCTGTTTTTT.

This chain connects TRBV2 to TRBJ2-3; a possible D gene is TRBD2 (5 bases). Between the trimmed V and J ends, which lost 1 base and 2 bases, there was a span of 7 bases. CDR1 and CDR2 from the germline V gene are SNHLY and FYNNEI. This CDR3 has 14 amino acids. The CDR3 sequence is CASSEGGYTDTQYF. The CDR3 bases are TGTGCCAGCAGTGAAGGCGGGTACACAGATACGCAGTATTTT. Full variable domain (remainder filled in from reference TRBV2 and TRBJ2-3): EPEVTQTPSHQVTQMGQEVILRCVPISNHLYFYWYRQILGQKVEFLVSFYNNEISEKSEIFDDQFSVERPDGSNFTLKIRSTKLEDSAMYFCASSEGGYTDTQYFGPGTRLTVL.

The chain recombines TRBV29-1 with TRBJ1-2; 7 nucleotides align to TRBD1. CDR1 is SQVTM, CDR2 ANQGSEA, per germline. J was trimmed by 4 bases and V by 2 bases; bases with no gene match: 7. CDR3 length equals 14 residues. In DNA form, the CDR3 reads TGCAGCGTTGAACTACCGGGACAGACCTATGGCTACACCTTC. Protein: CSVELPGQTYGYTF.

The V and J genes are TRBV5-1 and TRBJ2-1; 11 bases align to TRBD2. The junction had 3 bases not matched to a gene; V was cut back by 4 bases and J by 6 bases. Germline V lookup: CDR1 SGHRS, CDR2 YFSETQ. This CDR3 has 14 amino acids. DNA for the CDR3: TGCGCCAGCAGCAGTCTAGCGGGGGGCAATGAGCAGTTCTTC. This codes for CASSSLAGGNEQFF.